Listed here are 5 T cell receptor beta chains from one sample, sequenced in a study of blood T cell repertoires in COVID-19 (dated by TCRdb to about 2020). Library prep was done by the immunoSEQ multiplex PCR assay. Imported from immuneACCESS, the table was reduced by TCRdb to in-frame sequences with V and J called. These copies leave out some clones; in studies compared against another copy, an unresolved V gene accounts for under half, and the cause of the remainder is not known. The table for this sample lists almost 400,000 clones; 89% of them were counted only once. The top ten clones comprise 1.7% of the sample. The sample was PBMCs or T cells enriched from blood (not recorded which). These receptor sequences come from a woman between 25 and 40 years old who had recovered from COVID-19.

This sequence joins TRBV30 and TRBJ1-1; possible D gene TRBD1, 6 bases. The CDR3 contains 13 residues. The V end was cut by 3 bases, the J end by 10 bases, with 18 bases between. Germline assignment: CDR1 GTSNPN and CDR2 SVGIG (reference sequence). CDR3 protein: CAWRGRGRERAFF. In DNA, the CDR3 is TGTGCCTGGAGAGGCAGGGGCCGTGAAAGAGCTTTCTTT.

The gene calls are TRBV6-5 and TRBJ1-2; no firm D call. The CDR3 has 14 amino acids. With 5 bases removed from V and 4 bases from J, the gap between germline ends came to 14 bases. Germline lookup yields CDR1 MNHEY and CDR2 SVGAGI. CDR3 region: CASSPRTVAYGYTF. The CDR3 DNA reads TGTGCCAGCAGTCCGAGGACTGTTGCCTATGGCTACACCTTC.

The gene calls are TRBV5-6 and TRBJ1-1; D gene ambiguous. The CDR3 has 13 residues. Per the germline V gene, CDR1 is SGHDT and CDR2 is YYEEEE. The V end was cut by 1 base, the J end by 1 base, with 5 bases between. The CDR3 loop is CASSLYRNTEAFF. CDR3 in DNA: TGTGCCAGCAGCTTGTACAGGAACACTGAAGCTTTCTTT.

This clone has more than one count but fewer than ten. The chain combines TRBV29-1 with TRBJ2-5, with D tentatively TRBD1 (5 bases). The germline V and J ends were trimmed by 3 bases and 2 bases, with 16 bases remaining between them. Germline CDR1 is SQVTM and CDR2 is ANQGSEA. CDR3 length: 15 amino acids. The CDR3 DNA reads TGCAGCGTTGAGGACGAGAGAACAGGACAAGAGACCCAGTACTTC. Its translation: CSVEDERTGQETQYF.

The genes are TRBV4-1 and TRBJ2-7, with TRBD2 identical over 11 bases. The V and J ends lost 0 bases and 7 bases, in that order; junction bases with no gene match: 5. Germline CDR1 reads MGHRA; CDR2 reads YSYEKL. There are 15 residues in the CDR3. CDR3 loop: CASSQDLAGGGEQYF. In DNA form, the CDR3 reads TGCGCCAGCAGCCAAGATCTAGCGGGAGGAGGGGAGCAGTACTTC.